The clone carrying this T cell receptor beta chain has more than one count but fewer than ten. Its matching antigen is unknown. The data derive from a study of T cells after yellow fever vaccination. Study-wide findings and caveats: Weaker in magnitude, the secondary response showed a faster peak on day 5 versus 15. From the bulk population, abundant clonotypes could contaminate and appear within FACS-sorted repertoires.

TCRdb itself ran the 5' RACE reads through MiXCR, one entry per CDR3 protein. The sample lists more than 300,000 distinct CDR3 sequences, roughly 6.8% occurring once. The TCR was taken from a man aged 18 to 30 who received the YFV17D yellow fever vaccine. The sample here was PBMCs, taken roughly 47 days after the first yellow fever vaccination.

The CDR3 protein is CASKLAGGSHEQFF. The CDR3 nucleotides read TGTGCCAGCAAACTAGCGGGGGGTTCCCATGAGCAGTTCTTC. The J gene is TRBJ2-1, the V gene TRBV5-4; 12 bases agree with TRBD2. Germline loops: CDR1 SGHNT, CDR2 YYREEE (reference sequence). V lost 6 bases to trimming and J lost 8 bases; unmatched junction nucleotides: 6. CDR3 size: 14 residues.